Below are 3 T cell receptor beta chains sequenced from a single sample in a study of Ad26.COV2.S vaccination and SARS-CoV-2 variants. This table comes from immunoSEQ multiplex PCR, and its TCRdb copy is limited to in-frame clones, with some not included. The sample contains about 280,000 clones, 87% of which appear only once. This sample's treatment: some 20 received Ad26.COV2.S at low or high dose, single or two shots; 5 received placebo; per-sample allocation not given. Sampling occurred on day 63 after the first vaccine or placebo injection. The specimen comprised peripheral blood, sampled in a trial of Ad26.COV2.S vaccine versus placebo. The receptors stem from a person aged 18-60 years who received the Ad26.COV2.S COVID-19 vaccine or a placebo.

This clone was counted once. The chain combines TRBV4-1 with TRBJ1-5; the D is unclear. Germline V gene data show CDR1 as MGHRA and CDR2 as YSYEKL. Between the trimmed V and J ends, which lost 4 bases and 4 bases, there was a span of 14 bases. The CDR3 has 15 residues. The CDR3, as DNA: TGCGCCAGCAGCCGCTCCGCAATTGGGAATCAGCCCCAGCATTTT. Translated: CASSRSAIGNQPQHF.

V gene TRBV28 combines with J gene TRBJ1-3; 8 nucleotides line up with TRBD1. Germline V gives CDR1 MDHEN, CDR2 SYDVKM. CDR3 length: 19 amino acids. V shed 4 bases, J shed 3 bases, and the junction held 17 bases outside the gene matches. The CDR3 bases are TGTGCCAGCAGTTCCTCCCCGGGGACAGGCAAATCCGGTGGAAACACCATATATTTT. It specifies CASSSSPGTGKSGGNTIYF.

The V call is TRBV7-9, the J call TRBJ2-2, with TRBD1 identical over 10 bases. Germline-derived CDR1 and CDR2 are SEHNR and FQNEAQ (reference sequence). Trimming took 5 bases from V and 4 from J; bases not matched to a gene: 7. The CDR3 totals 16 residues. The CDR3 DNA follows: TGTGCCAGCAGCCGACAGGGGGCTAGCGGCACCGGGGAGCTGTTTTTT. Its translation: CASSRQGASGTGELFF.